A selection of T cell receptor beta chains follows, all from one sample in a study of T and B cells in COVID-19 patients. TCRdb recomputed calls from the multiplex PCR reads with MiXCR, one row per CDR3 protein. The repertoire holds over 15,000 distinct CDR3 sequences, with 28% as singletons. Sample: blood. Receptors were obtained from a human donor who had recovered from COVID-19. Each CDR3 is given with its conserved first and last residue. Each record gives: V gene, D gene, J gene, clone size, CDR3 DNA, CDR3 protein. A D gene is named only where the DNA matches it firmly. A row's size may be missing; if present it is once, few, many or a size class.

V gene: TRBV6-2/TRBV6-3; D gene: TRBD1; J gene: TRBJ2-7; clone size: NA; CDR3 DNA: TGTGTCAGCATCAAACGGACAGGGGGCTCCGGCGAGCAGTACTTC; CDR3 protein: CVSIKRTGGSGEQYF
V gene: TRBV12-3/TRBV12-4; D gene: TRBD1; J gene: TRBJ1-6; clone size: medium-sized; CDR3 DNA: TGTGCCAGCAGTCCGGGACAGAGTTCACCCCTCCACTTT; CDR3 protein: CASSPGQSSPLHF
V gene: TRBV24-1; D gene: NA; J gene: TRBJ1-5; clone size: few; CDR3 DNA: TGTGCCACATCGGTCGGGGGAGGCAATCAGCCCCAGCATTTT; CDR3 protein: CATSVGGGNQPQHF
V gene: TRBV12-3/TRBV12-4; D gene: NA; J gene: TRBJ1-1; clone size: few; CDR3 DNA: TGTGCCAGCAGTTTTCGGAGGGGATGGGGCACTGAAGCTTTCTTT; CDR3 protein: CASSFRRGWGTEAFF
V gene: TRBV12-3/TRBV12-4; D gene: TRBD1; J gene: TRBJ1-1; clone size: NA; CDR3 DNA: TGTGCCAGCAGTTTGGACAGGGTATTTATGAACACTGAAGCTTTCTTT; CDR3 protein: CASSLDRVFMNTEAFF
V gene: TRBV14; D gene: TRBD1; J gene: TRBJ1-5; clone size: NA; CDR3 DNA: TGTGCCAGCAGCCAAGCGGGGACAGACTTTTATAGCAATCAGCCCCAGCATTTT; CDR3 protein: CASSQAGTDFYSNQPQHF
V gene: TRBV7-2; D gene: TRBD1; J gene: TRBJ2-3; clone size: NA; CDR3 DNA: TGTGCCAGCAGCTCCAGAATTCGGGGACAGGGGTGGGATACGCAGTATTTT; CDR3 protein: CASSSRIRGQGWDTQYF
V gene: TRBV12-3/TRBV12-4; D gene: NA; J gene: TRBJ2-3; clone size: few; CDR3 DNA: TGTGCCAGCAGTTTAGCGGCTCAGGGTACGCAGTATTTT; CDR3 protein: CASSLAAQGTQYF
V gene: TRBV7-9; D gene: TRBD2; J gene: TRBJ2-3; clone size: NA; CDR3 DNA: TGTGCCAGCAGCTTAGGCCTAGCGGGTACAGATACGCAGTATTTT; CDR3 protein: CASSLGLAGTDTQYF
V gene: TRBV6-5; D gene: TRBD1; J gene: TRBJ1-1; clone size: NA; CDR3 DNA: TGTGCCAGCAGTTATGGGACAGGTAACACTGAAGCTTTCTTT; CDR3 protein: CASSYGTGNTEAFF
V gene: TRBV6-1; D gene: NA; J gene: TRBJ2-4; clone size: few; CDR3 DNA: TGTGCCAGCAGTGAAGCACTCTTTGGGGGAGACATTCAGTACTTC; CDR3 protein: CASSEALFGGDIQYF
V gene: TRBV29-1; D gene: NA; J gene: TRBJ2-3; clone size: medium-sized; CDR3 DNA: TGCAGCGTCCCTCCGACGGCAGATACGCAGTATTTT; CDR3 protein: CSVPPTADTQYF
V gene: TRBV6-5; D gene: TRBD1; J gene: TRBJ1-5; clone size: few; CDR3 DNA: TGTGCCAGCAGTCAAATTCGGACAGGGGGCAGCCAGCCCCAGCATTTT; CDR3 protein: CASSQIRTGGSQPQHF
V gene: TRBV6-2/TRBV6-3; D gene: TRBD1; J gene: TRBJ1-2; clone size: NA; CDR3 DNA: TGTGCCACCATGAGTGATACAGGGGGTTACTATGGCTACACCTTC; CDR3 protein: CATMSDTGGYYGYTF
V gene: TRBV12-3/TRBV12-4; D gene: NA; J gene: TRBJ2-3; clone size: medium-sized; CDR3 DNA: TGTGCCAGCAGTCGACAGGCAGGGTTCACAGATACGCAGTATTTT; CDR3 protein: CASSRQAGFTDTQYF
V gene: TRBV21-1; D gene: NA; J gene: TRBJ1-3; clone size: NA; CDR3 DNA: TGTGCCAGCAGCGCGCGGCCCAGGAGCTCTGGAAACACCATATATTTT; CDR3 protein: CASSARPRSSGNTIYF
V gene: TRBV6-5; D gene: TRBD1; J gene: TRBJ2-1; clone size: many; CDR3 DNA: TGTGCCAGCAGTTTCCGGGACAGGGCCAACAATGAGCAGTTCTTC; CDR3 protein: CASSFRDRANNEQFF
V gene: TRBV19; D gene: NA; J gene: TRBJ1-1; clone size: NA; CDR3 DNA: TGTGCCAGTAGTAAGTACATGAACACTGAAGCTTTCTTT; CDR3 protein: CASSKYMNTEAFF
V gene: TRBV24-1; D gene: TRBD2; J gene: TRBJ2-1; clone size: few; CDR3 DNA: TGTGCCACCAGTGATCGGGGACTAGCGGGGGGGCCTGAGCAGTTCTTC; CDR3 protein: CATSDRGLAGGPEQFF
V gene: TRBV10-3; D gene: NA; J gene: TRBJ2-7; clone size: medium-sized; CDR3 DNA: TGTGCCACCTCGAGTCCCGCCGTAAGCTCCTACGAGCAGTACTTC; CDR3 protein: CATSSPAVSSYEQYF
V gene: TRBV6-5; D gene: TRBD2; J gene: TRBJ2-1; clone size: many; CDR3 DNA: TGTGCCAGCCGGATAGCGGGGGTCAACAATGAGCAGTTCTTC; CDR3 protein: CASRIAGVNNEQFF
V gene: TRBV6-2/TRBV6-3; D gene: TRBD1; J gene: TRBJ1-1; clone size: few; CDR3 DNA: TGTGCCAGCAGTTGGAGTACAGGGGTTCAAGCTTTCTTT; CDR3 protein: CASSWSTGVQAFF
V gene: TRBV19; D gene: TRBD1; J gene: TRBJ1-5; clone size: many; CDR3 DNA: TGTGCCAGTAGCCAAGACAGGGATGATCAGCCCCAGCATTTT; CDR3 protein: CASSQDRDDQPQHF
V gene: TRBV2; D gene: TRBD1; J gene: TRBJ1-1; clone size: NA; CDR3 DNA: TGTGCCAGGGACAGGTCGAACACTGAAGCTTTCTTT; CDR3 protein: CARDRSNTEAFF